This TCR beta chain was identified during a study of blood T cell repertoires in COVID-19. Study-level information: From the United States, Italy and Spain came samples of acute and convalescent COVID-19. From T cells, B-cell-depleted T cells, or PBMCs came the material, which was cDNA or gDNA.

This clone was counted many times. Per the original data handling: Reference gene primers were amplified, and this amplification served to estimate nucleated cell counts. Sequenced by immunoSEQ multiplex PCR; TCRdb stores in-frame clones only, minus some. That table is the source of V, J and clone size, and D and trimming were worked out from the DNA. The sample lists over 35,000 clones, around 81% seen once, with approximately 37% in the top ten. V was shortened by 5 bases and J by 7 bases, with 20 bases between the two germline ends. The germline V gene has CDR1 SGHTA and CDR2 FQGNSA. The CDR3 is 15 amino acids.

The chain uses TRBV7-2 and TRBJ1-2; D remains ambiguous. The clonotype originates from a man aged 40-55 years with active or convalescent COVID-19. Material for sequencing was peripheral blood. In DNA form, the CDR3 reads TGTGCCAGCAGCACGACGGGAACTCAAGCCCCTGGCTACACCTTC. Translating gives CASSTTGTQAPGYTF.